This T cell receptor beta chain originates from a study of radiotherapy plus CTLA-4 blockade in lung cancer (dated 2018 in TCRdb). Background on the whole study: Objective responses were observed in 18% of enrolled patients, and disease control was achieved in less than 40%.

The full study reports these points: After treatment with radiotherapy and ipilimumab, TCR clones that came from tumors expanded in the peripheral blood. Increased serum interferon-beta after radiation, together with early dynamic changes in blood T cell clones, were reported to be the strongest predictors of response.

To prepare the library, the immunoSEQ multiplex PCR assay was applied. As stored in TCRdb, this immuneACCESS dataset retains in-frame rearrangements with V and J assigned. A fraction of the clones does not appear; measured against another copy, unresolved V genes explain less than half of the discrepancy, and the remainder lacks a known reason. The sample yields approximately 81,000 clones; around 81% were counted once. Together, the top ten hold 4% of the sample. In this study, focal radiation therapy paired with CTLA-4 blockade (ipilimumab) was tested in patients who had chemo-refractory metastatic non-small-cell lung cancer. CDR1 and CDR2 are drawn from the germline V gene: MNHNS, SASEGT. The V end gives up 4 bases and the J end 3 bases, leaving 4 bases in the junction not matched to a gene. From its cysteine to its phenylalanine, the CDR3 spans 16 amino acids. Left in the record is the CDR3 DNA by itself, 48 bases read in frame from the first base.

As regards this clone: What this receptor recognizes is not known. Base qualities are not at hand, and no much larger clone is one base apart.

The receptor chain draws on TRBV6-1 and TRBJ2-2; TRBD1 matches 11 bases in the middle. The specimen was peripheral blood, collected from a patient treated with radiotherapy plus ipilimumab. This sequence was found in a human donor with non-small cell lung cancer who had a partial response to radiotherapy plus ipilimumab. Some clones in this sample may be carry-over from other donors' samples. The CDR3 region: CASSGTGGFYTGELFF. The nucleotide sequence reads as follows: TGTGCCAGCAGTGGGACAGGGGGCTTTTACACCGGGGAGCTGTTTTTT.